This T cell receptor beta chain stems from a study of blood T cell repertoires in COVID-19. Looking at the study overall: Acute and convalescent COVID-19 specimens originated in the United States, Italy and Spain.

This clone was observed a single time. The V segment lost 4 bases and the J segment 4 bases; nucleotides outside the gene matches: 6. Germline values: CDR1 SGDLS, CDR2 YYNGEE. The CDR3 is 15 residues long. The authors' processing: Estimated nucleated cell counts came from reference gene primer amplification. The table came from immunoSEQ multiplex PCR; TCRdb's copy has only in-frame clones and leaves some out. V and J calls and clone size follow that table, whereas D and trimming were derived from the DNA. The sample gives approximately 69,000 clones, roughly 80% of which show up once; approximately 17% is in the top ten.

Sequencing used peripheral blood. The chain links TRBV9 to TRBJ1-3; 9 bases fit TRBD1. The receptor comes from a man in his sixties with acute or convalescent COVID-19. The CDR3 loop reads CASSPRTGAGNTIYF. In nucleotides, the CDR3 is TGTGCCAGCAGCCCTAGGACAGGGGCAGGAAACACCATATATTTT.